This is a list of T cell receptor beta chains from one sample in a study of metastatic and nonmetastatic thyroid tumors. MiXCR was used by TCRdb to re-call the PCR reads. The sample shows about 18,000 clones, 34% of them seen only once. Sample: tumor tissue. Every receptor here comes from a male donor with papillary thyroid cancer or a benign thyroid nodule (not recorded which). Some clones in this sample may be carry-over from other donors' samples. Each CDR3 is given with its conserved first and last residue. A D gene is named only where the DNA matches it firmly. Clone size is not always given. Where it is, it says once, few, many or a class for expanded clones.

clone size,D gene,J gene,V gene,CDR3 protein,CDR3 DNA
.,.,TRBJ2-1,TRBV5-1,CASSLAEGGRSYQFF,TGCGCCAGCAGCTTGGCCGAGGGGGGGAGATCTTATCAGTTCTTC
many,.,TRBJ1-1,TRBV15,CATSSESATEAFF,TGTGCCACCAGCAGCGAATCTGCCACTGAAGCTTTCTTT
.,TRBD2,TRBJ2-3,TRBV27,CASSLGLTSGLTDKQYF,TGTGCCAGCAGTTTAGGGCTGACTAGCGGACTCACAGATAAGCAGTATTTT
.,.,TRBJ2-2,TRBV12-3/TRBV12-4,CASREMVNTGELFF,TGTGCCAGCAGGGAGATGGTGAACACCGGGGAGCTGTTTTTT
many,TRBD2,TRBJ2-7,TRBV5-5,CASSTRTSGRYEQYF,TGTGCCAGCAGCACCCGGACTAGCGGGAGATACGAGCAGTACTTC
.,.,TRBJ2-7,TRBV13,CASSFVDRRTYEQYF,TGTGCCAGCAGCTTTGTCGACAGGCGTACCTACGAGCAGTACTTC
medium-sized,TRBD1,TRBJ1-5,TRBV10-2,CASSQGQGLPQHF,TGCGCCAGCAGCCAGGGACAGGGATTGCCCCAGCATTTT
.,TRBD2,TRBJ2-5,TRBV27,CASKSSGRRGNFQETQYF,TGTGCCAGCAAATCCAGCGGGAGGCGGGGCAACTTCCAAGAGACCCAGTACTTC
.,TRBD1,TRBJ1-2,TRBV4-2,CASSQRRQGRYGYTF,TGTGCCAGCAGCCAAAGAAGACAGGGACGATATGGCTACACCTTC
.,.,TRBJ1-1,TRBV5-1,CASSLGSGFQEDTEAFF,TGCGCCAGCAGCCTGGGGTCAGGTTTTCAAGAGGACACTGAAGCTTTCTTT
many,TRBD1,TRBJ2-5,TRBV7-9,CASSHGQGRGETQYF,TGTGCCAGCAGCCACGGACAGGGGCGAGGAGAGACCCAGTACTTC
.,.,TRBJ2-1,TRBV7-2,CASIPVMTDDEQFF,TGTGCCAGCATCCCAGTAATGACGGATGATGAGCAGTTCTTC
few,TRBD2,TRBJ2-7,TRBV6-1,CASIRAGGLGSYEQYF,TGTGCCAGCATTCGAGCGGGAGGTCTAGGCTCCTACGAGCAGTACTTC
few,.,TRBJ2-7,TRBV6-1,CASTMGLRKNIQYF,TGTGCCAGCACAATGGGGCTACGAAAAAACATCCAGTACTTC
.,TRBD1,TRBJ1-2,TRBV30,CAWSTQGVRYGYTF,TGTGCCTGGAGCACACAGGGGGTACGATATGGCTACACCTTC
many,.,TRBJ2-3,TRBV7-9,CASSFAATHTDTQYF,TGTGCCAGCAGCTTTGCCGCCACGCACACAGATACGCAGTATTTT
medium-sized,TRBD2,TRBJ2-7,TRBV28,CASSPNLGGGRHEQYF,TGTGCCAGCAGCCCAAATCTAGGCGGCGGGAGGCACGAGCAGTACTTC